This T cell receptor beta chain stems from a study of T cell responses to AZD1222 COVID-19 vaccine. General study findings and limits: Spike regions recognized by vaccine-associated CD4 TCRs spanned the protein, led by 160-218 and 743-854. Every sample of the repertoires postdated the peak T cell response. Spike-specific TCR breadth and depth both grew after two AZD1222 doses. Donors, mostly white British, included more females; clonal diversity was possibly underestimated.

The table came from immunoSEQ multiplex PCR; TCRdb's copy has only in-frame clones and leaves some out. Of 110,000 to 150,000 clones in the sample, around nine tenths were seen once. About this clone itself: Antigen unknown.

The V and J ends lost 5 bases and 8 bases, in that order; junction bases with no gene match: 4. Germline CDR1 reads LNHDA; CDR2 reads SQIVND (reference sequence). This CDR3 region has 14 residues. The TCR sequence derives from an adult in good health. The chain couples TRBV19 to TRBJ2-1; 12 bases fit TRBD1. The sample consisted of peripheral blood, taken on day 0 of AZD1222 vaccination. CDR3 coding DNA: TGTGCCAGTAGTGCCGGGACAGGGGGCTATGAGCAGTTCTTC. Encoded protein: CASSAGTGGYEQFF.